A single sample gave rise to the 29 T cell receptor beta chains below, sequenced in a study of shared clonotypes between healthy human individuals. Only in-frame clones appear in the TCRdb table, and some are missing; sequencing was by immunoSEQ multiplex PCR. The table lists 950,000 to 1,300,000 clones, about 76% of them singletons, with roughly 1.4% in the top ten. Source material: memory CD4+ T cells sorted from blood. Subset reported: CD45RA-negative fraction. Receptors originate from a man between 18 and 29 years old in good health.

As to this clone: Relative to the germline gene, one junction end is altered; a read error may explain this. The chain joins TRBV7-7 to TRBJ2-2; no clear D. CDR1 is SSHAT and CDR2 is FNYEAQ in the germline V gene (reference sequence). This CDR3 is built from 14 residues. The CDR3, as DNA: TGTGCTAGCAGCTTACAACAATACACCGGGGAGCTGTTTTTT. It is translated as CASSLQQYTGELFF.

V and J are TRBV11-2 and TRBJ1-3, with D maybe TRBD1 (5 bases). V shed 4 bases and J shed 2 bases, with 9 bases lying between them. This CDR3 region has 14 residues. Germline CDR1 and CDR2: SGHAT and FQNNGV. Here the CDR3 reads CASSSGTTGNTIYF. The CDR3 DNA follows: TGTGCCAGCAGCTCAGGGACGACTGGAAACACCATATATTTT.

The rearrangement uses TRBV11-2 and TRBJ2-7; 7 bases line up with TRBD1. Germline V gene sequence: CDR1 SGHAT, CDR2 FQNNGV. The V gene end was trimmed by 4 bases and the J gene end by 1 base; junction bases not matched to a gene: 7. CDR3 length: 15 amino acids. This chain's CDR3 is CASSSDRILSYEQYF. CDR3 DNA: TGTGCCAGCAGCTCGGACAGGATACTATCCTACGAGCAGTACTTC. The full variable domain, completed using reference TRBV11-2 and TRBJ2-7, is EAGVAQSPRYKIIEKRQSVAFWCNPISGHATLYWYQQILGQGPKLLIQFQNNGVVDDSQLPKDRFSAERLKGVDSTLKIQPAKLEDSAVYLCASSSDRILSYEQYFGPGTRLTVT.

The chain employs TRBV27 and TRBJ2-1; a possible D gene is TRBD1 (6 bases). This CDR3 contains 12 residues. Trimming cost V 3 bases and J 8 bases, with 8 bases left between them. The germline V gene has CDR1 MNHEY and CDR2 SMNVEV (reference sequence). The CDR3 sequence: CASSFRGYEQFF. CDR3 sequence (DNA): TGTGCCAGCAGTTTTAGGGGGTATGAGCAGTTCTTC.

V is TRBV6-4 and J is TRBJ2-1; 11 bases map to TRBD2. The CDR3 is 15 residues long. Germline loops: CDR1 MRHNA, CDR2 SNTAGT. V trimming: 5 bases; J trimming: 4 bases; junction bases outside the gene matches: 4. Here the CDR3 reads CASSTSGSQYNEQFF. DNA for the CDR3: TGTGCCAGCAGTACTAGCGGGAGTCAATACAATGAGCAGTTCTTC.

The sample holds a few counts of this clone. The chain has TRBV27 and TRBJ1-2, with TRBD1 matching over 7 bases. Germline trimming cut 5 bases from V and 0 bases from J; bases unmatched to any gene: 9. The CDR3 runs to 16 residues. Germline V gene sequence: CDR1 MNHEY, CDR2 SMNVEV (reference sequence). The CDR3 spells CASSVPGDRSNYGYTF. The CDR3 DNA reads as TGTGCCAGCAGTGTACCCGGGGACAGATCTAACTATGGCTACACCTTC.

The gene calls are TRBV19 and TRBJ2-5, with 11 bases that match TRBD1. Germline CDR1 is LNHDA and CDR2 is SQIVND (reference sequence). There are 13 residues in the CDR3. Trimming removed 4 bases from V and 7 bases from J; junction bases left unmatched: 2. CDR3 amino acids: CASSTGTGGTQYF. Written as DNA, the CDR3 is TGTGCCAGTAGTACTGGGACAGGGGGGACCCAGTACTTC.

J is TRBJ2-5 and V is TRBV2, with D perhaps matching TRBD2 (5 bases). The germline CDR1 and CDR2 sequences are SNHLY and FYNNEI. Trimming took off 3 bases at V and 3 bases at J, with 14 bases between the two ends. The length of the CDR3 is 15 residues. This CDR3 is CASSEIPGVKETQYF. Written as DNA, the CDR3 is TGTGCCAGCAGTGAGATCCCCGGGGTAAAAGAGACCCAGTACTTC.

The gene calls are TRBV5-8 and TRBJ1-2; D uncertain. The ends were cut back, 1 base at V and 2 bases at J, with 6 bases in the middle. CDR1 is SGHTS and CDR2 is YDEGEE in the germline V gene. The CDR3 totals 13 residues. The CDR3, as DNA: TGTGCCAGCAGCTTGACGCACAACTATGGCTACACCTTC. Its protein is CASSLTHNYGYTF.

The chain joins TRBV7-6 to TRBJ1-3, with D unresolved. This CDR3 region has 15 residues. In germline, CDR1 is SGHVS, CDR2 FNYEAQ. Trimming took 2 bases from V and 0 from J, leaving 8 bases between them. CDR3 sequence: CASSLLARSGNTIYF. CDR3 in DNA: TGTGCCAGCAGCTTACTGGCACGCTCTGGAAACACCATATATTTT.

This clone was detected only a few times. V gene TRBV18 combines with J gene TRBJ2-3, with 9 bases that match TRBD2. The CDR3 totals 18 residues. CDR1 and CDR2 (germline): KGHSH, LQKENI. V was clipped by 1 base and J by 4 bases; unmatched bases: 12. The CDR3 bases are TGTGCCAGCTCACCACGGAGCGGGAGGACCATAGGCCCAGATACGCAGTATTTT. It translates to CASSPRSGRTIGPDTQYF.

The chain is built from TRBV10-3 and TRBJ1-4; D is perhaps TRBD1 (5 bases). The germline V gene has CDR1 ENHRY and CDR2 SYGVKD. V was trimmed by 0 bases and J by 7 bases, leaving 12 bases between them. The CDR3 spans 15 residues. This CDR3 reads CAISESRGLIEKLFF. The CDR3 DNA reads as TGTGCCATCAGTGAGTCGAGGGGTTTGATTGAAAAACTGTTTTTT.

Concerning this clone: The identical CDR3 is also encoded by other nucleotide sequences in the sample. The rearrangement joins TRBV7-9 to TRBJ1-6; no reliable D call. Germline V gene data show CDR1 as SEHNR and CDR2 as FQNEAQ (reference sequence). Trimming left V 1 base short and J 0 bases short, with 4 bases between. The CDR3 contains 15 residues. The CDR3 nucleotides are TGTGCCAGCAGCTTAGGGAGCTCCTATAATTCACCCCTCCACTTT. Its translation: CASSLGSSYNSPLHF.

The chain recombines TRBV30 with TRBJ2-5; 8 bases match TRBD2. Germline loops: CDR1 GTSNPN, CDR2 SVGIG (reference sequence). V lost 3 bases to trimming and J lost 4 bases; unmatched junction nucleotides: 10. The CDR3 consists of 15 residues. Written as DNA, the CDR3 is TGTGCCTGGAGAGCCGGGAGGGCCACCGGAGAGACCCAGTACTTC. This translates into CAWRAGRATGETQYF.

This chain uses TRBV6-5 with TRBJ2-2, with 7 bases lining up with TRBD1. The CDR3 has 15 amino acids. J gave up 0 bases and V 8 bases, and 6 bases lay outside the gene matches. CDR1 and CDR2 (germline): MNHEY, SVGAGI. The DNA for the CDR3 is TGTGCCAGCGGAATCGGGACAGCGAACACCGGGGAGCTGTTTTTT. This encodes CASGIGTANTGELFF.

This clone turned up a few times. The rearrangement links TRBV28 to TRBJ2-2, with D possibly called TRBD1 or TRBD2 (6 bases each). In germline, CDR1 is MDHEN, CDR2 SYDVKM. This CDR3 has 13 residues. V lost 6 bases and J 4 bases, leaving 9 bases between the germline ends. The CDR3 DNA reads TGTGCCAGCAGCGGGGGCGCCACCGGGGAGCTGTTTTTT. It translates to CASSGGATGELFF.

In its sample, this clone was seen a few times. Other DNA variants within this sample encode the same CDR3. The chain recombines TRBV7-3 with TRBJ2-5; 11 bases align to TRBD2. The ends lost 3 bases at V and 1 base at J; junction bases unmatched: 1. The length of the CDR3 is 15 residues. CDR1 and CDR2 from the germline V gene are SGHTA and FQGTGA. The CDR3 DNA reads TGTGCCAGCAGCTTGCTAGCGGGGGGCCAAGAGACCCAGTACTTC. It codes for CASSLLAGGQETQYF.

The CDR3 DNA sequence: TGTGCCAGCCGTCGGGACAGCCGCTACGAGCAGTACTTC. Amino acids: CASRRDSRYEQYF. V gene TRBV11-2 combines with J gene TRBJ2-7; 7 nucleotides match TRBD1. There are 13 residues in the CDR3. V gave up 8 bases and J gave up 3 bases; unmatched junction bases: 7. Per the germline V gene, CDR1 is SGHAT and CDR2 is FQNNGV.

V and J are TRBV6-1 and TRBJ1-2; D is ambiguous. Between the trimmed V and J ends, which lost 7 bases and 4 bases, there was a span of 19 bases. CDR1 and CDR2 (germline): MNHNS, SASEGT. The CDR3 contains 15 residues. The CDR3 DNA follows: TGTGCCAGCATTACAGACACGCCCGGGAGCTATGGCTACACCTTC. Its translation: CASITDTPGSYGYTF.

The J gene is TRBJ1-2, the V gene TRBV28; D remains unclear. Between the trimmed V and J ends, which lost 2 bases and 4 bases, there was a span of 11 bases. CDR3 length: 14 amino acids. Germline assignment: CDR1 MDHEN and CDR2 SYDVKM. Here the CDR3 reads CASSLGQAPYGYTF. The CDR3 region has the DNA TGTGCCAGCAGTTTAGGGCAGGCACCCTATGGCTACACCTTC.

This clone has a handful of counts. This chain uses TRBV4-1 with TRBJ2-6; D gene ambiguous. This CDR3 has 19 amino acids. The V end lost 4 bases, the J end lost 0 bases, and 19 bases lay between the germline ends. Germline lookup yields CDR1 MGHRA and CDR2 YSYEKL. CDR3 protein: CASSPQTAFPFSGANVLTF. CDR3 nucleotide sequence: TGCGCCAGCAGCCCCCAGACCGCATTCCCCTTCTCTGGGGCCAACGTCCTGACTTTC.

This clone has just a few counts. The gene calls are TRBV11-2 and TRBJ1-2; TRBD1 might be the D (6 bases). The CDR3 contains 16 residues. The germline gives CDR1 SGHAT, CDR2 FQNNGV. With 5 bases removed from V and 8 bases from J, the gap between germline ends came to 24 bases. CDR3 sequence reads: CASSHPPSLGARGYTF. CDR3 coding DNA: TGTGCCAGCAGCCACCCCCCCTCATTGGGGGCGAGGGGCTACACCTTC.

The CDR3 loop is CASSERQGADEQYF. The CDR3 coding sequence is TGTGCCAGCAGTGAGAGACAGGGGGCGGACGAGCAGTACTTC. V gene TRBV2 combines with J gene TRBJ2-7; 10 nucleotides align to TRBD1. The CDR3 contains 14 residues. Germline loops: CDR1 SNHLY, CDR2 FYNNEI. Unmatched junction bases numbered 4, after V lost 3 bases and J lost 5 bases.

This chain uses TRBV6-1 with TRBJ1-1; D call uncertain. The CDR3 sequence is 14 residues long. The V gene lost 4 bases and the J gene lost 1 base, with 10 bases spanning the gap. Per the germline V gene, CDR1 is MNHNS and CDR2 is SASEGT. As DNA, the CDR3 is TGTGCCAGCAGTGTGGGCAGACAGAACACTGAAGCTTTCTTT. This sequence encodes CASSVGRQNTEAFF.

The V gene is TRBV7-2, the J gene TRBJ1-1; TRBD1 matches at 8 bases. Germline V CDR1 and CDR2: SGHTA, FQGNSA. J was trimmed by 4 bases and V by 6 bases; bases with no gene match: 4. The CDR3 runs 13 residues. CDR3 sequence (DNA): TGTGCCAGCAGTAACCAGGGGGCCACTGAAGCTTTCTTT. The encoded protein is CASSNQGATEAFF. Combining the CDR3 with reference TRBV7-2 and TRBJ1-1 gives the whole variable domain GAGVSQSPSNKVTEKGKDVELRCDPISGHTALYWYRQSLGQGLEFLIYFQGNSAPDKSGLPSDRFSAERTGGSVSTLTIQRTQQEDSAVYLCASSNQGATEAFFGQGTRLTVV.

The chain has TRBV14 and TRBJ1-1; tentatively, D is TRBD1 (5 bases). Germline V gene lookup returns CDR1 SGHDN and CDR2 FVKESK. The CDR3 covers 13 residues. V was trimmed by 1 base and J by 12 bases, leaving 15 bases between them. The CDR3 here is CASSQGQGVGSFF. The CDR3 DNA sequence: TGTGCCAGCAGCCAAGGGCAGGGAGTGGGATCTTTCTTT.

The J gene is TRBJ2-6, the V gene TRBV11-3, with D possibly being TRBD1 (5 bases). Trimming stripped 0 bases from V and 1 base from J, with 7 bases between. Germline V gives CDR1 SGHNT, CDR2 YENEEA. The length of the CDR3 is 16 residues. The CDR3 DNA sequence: TGTGCCAGCAGCTTAGATTCAGGGTCTGGGGCCAACGTCCTGACTTTC. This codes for CASSLDSGSGANVLTF.

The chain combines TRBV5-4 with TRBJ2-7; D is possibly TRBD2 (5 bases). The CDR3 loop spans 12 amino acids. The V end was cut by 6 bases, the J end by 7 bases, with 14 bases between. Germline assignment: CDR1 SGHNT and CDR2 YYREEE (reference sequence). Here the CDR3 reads CASTLTGVEQYF. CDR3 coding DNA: TGTGCCAGCACCCTCACCGGGGTTGAGCAGTACTTC.

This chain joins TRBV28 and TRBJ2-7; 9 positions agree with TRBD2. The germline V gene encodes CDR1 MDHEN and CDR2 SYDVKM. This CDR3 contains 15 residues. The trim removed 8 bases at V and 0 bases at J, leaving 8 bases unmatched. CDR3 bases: TGTGCCAGCTCCACCGCGGGGGGGAACTCCTACGAGCAGTACTTC. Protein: CASSTAGGNSYEQYF.